These T cell receptor beta chains were read from a single sample in a study of T-cell memory formation after mild COVID-19. TCRdb re-called the 5' RACE reads through MiXCR, storing one row per CDR3 protein. The sample includes tens of thousands of distinct CDR3 sequences, more than 10% seen only once; the top ten take about 26%. Specimen: PBMCs or a T cell subset sorted from them (not recorded which). These receptor sequences come from an adult woman who had mild COVID-19 (a few samples of this study predate the infection). Cell type and time point are not known. Each CDR3 is given with its conserved first and last residue. The order of the fields is CDR3 protein, CDR3 DNA, D gene, V gene, J gene, clone size. A D gene is named only where the DNA matches it firmly. Clone size is given for some rows only: seen once, a few or many times, or a class if the clone is expanded.

CASSRDRGTDTQYF	TGTGCCAGCAGTAGGGACAGGGGCACAGATACGCAGTATTTT	TRBD1	TRBV12-3/TRBV12-4	TRBJ2-3	few
CASSIFPRGETQYF	TGTGCCAGTAGTATATTCCCGAGGGGGGAGACCCAGTACTTC	.	TRBV19	TRBJ2-5	few
CASSGGNEQFF	TGTGCCAGCAGCGGGGGGAATGAGCAGTTCTTC	.	TRBV5-5	TRBJ2-1	few
CSARGLGGFAETQYF	TGCAGTGCTAGAGGTCTGGGAGGCTTTGCGGAGACCCAGTACTTC	.	TRBV20-1	TRBJ2-5	many
CASSPGTVTDTQYF	TGTGCCAGCAGTCCAGGGACAGTCACAGATACGCAGTATTTT	TRBD1	TRBV27	TRBJ2-3	few
CSVVPNRAPNTEAFF	TGCAGCGTTGTCCCCAACAGGGCTCCGAACACTGAAGCTTTCTTT	.	TRBV29-1	TRBJ1-1	few
CASGDSTNTEAFF	TGTGCTAGTGGGGACAGCACGAACACTGAAGCTTTCTTT	.	TRBV12-5	TRBJ1-1	.
CASSARQGGRYGYTF	TGTGCCAGCAGCGCACGACAGGGGGGGAGGTATGGCTACACCTTC	TRBD1	TRBV7-6	TRBJ1-2	.
CATSAGGPNEQFF	TGTGCCACCAGCGCGGGAGGGCCAAATGAGCAGTTCTTC	TRBD2	TRBV2	TRBJ2-1	many
CASSTLWTGGFTDTQYF	TGCGCCAGCAGCACCCTTTGGACAGGGGGTTTCACAGATACGCAGTATTTT	TRBD1	TRBV5-1	TRBJ2-3	.
CASWESNEQFF	TGTGCCAGCTGGGAGAGCAATGAGCAGTTCTTC	.	TRBV6-5	TRBJ2-1	few
CASSPISTYEQYF	TGTGCCAGCTCACCAATTTCAACCTACGAGCAGTACTTC	.	TRBV18	TRBJ2-7	few
CASSTSGTGAGEQYF	TGTGCCAGCAGTACTTCCGGGACAGGGGCGGGCGAGCAGTACTTC	TRBD1	TRBV12-3/TRBV12-4	TRBJ2-7	few
CASSVRAGELFF	TGTGCCAGCAGCGTGCGGGCCGGGGAGCTGTTTTTT	.	TRBV9	TRBJ2-2	.
CASSPPGGSKSGGYTF	TGCGCCAGCAGCCCTCCGGGCGGTAGCAAATCTGGTGGCTACACCTTC	.	TRBV5-1	TRBJ1-2	.
CASSFRAENTEAFF	TGCGCCAGCAGCTTTAGGGCCGAGAACACTGAAGCTTTCTTT	.	TRBV4-1	TRBJ1-1	.
CASSLNGRAIEETQYF	TGTGCCAGCAGCTTGAACGGCAGGGCGATAGAAGAGACCCAGTACTTC	.	TRBV5-6	TRBJ2-5	.
CASSLGGGSLTGELFF	TGTGCCAGCAGCTTAGGCGGCGGGAGTCTTACCGGGGAGCTGTTTTTT	TRBD2	TRBV7-6	TRBJ2-2	.
CASSDRGEQYF	TGTGCCAGCAGTGACAGAGGCGAGCAGTACTTC	.	TRBV6-5	TRBJ2-7	.
CASSDSENTEAFF	TGTGCCAGCAGTGACTCGGAAAACACTGAAGCTTTCTTT	.	TRBV6-4	TRBJ1-1	.
CASKGPGGYNEQFF	TGTGCCAGCAAGGGCCCAGGGGGATACAATGAGCAGTTCTTC	TRBD1	TRBV11-3	TRBJ2-1	.
CASSISMSTGNTIYF	TGTGCCAGTAGTATCTCTATGAGTACTGGAAACACCATATATTTT	.	TRBV19	TRBJ1-3	few
CASSLDQSATNEKLFF	TGCGCCAGCAGCTTGGACCAGAGTGCAACTAATGAAAAACTGTTTTTT	.	TRBV5-1	TRBJ1-4	few
CASTGGPSESFNTGELFF	TGTGCCAGCACCGGGGGACCGAGCGAGTCTTTTAACACCGGGGAGCTGTTTTTT	.	TRBV5-5	TRBJ2-2	few
CASSLGLVEQYF	TGTGCCAGCAGTTTGGGGCTTGTCGAGCAGTACTTC	.	TRBV12-3/TRBV12-4	TRBJ2-7	.
CASSAGQGGADTQYF	TGTGCCAGCAGCGCAGGACAGGGAGGGGCAGATACGCAGTATTTT	.	TRBV7-6	TRBJ2-3	few
CASSLTGMNTEAFF	TGTGCCAGCAGCTTGACAGGGATGAACACTGAAGCTTTCTTT	.	TRBV5-6	TRBJ1-1	many
CASSPYTEQETQYF	TGTGCCAGCTCACCATACACAGAACAAGAGACCCAGTACTTC	.	TRBV18	TRBJ2-5	.
CATQHQTGADGYGYTF	TGTGCCACCCAACACCAGACAGGGGCTGATGGCTATGGCTACACCTTC	TRBD1	TRBV6-2/TRBV6-3	TRBJ1-2	.
CATSRDGGTGYEQYF	TGTGCCACCAGCAGAGATGGAGGGACAGGCTACGAGCAGTACTTC	TRBD1	TRBV15	TRBJ2-7	few
CATSAIRFLYNEQFF	TGTGCCACCAGTGCAATTAGGTTTCTATACAATGAGCAGTTCTTC	.	TRBV24-1	TRBJ2-1	.
CASRGLAGVYEQYF	TGTGCCAGCAGAGGACTAGCGGGAGTGTACGAGCAGTACTTC	TRBD2	TRBV6-2/TRBV6-3	TRBJ2-7	.
CATLAGVTQLVGELFF	TGTGCCACCCTCGCTGGGGTGACCCAGCTCGTCGGGGAGCTGTTTTTT	.	TRBV6-4	TRBJ2-2	.
CASSPGLAGAYEQYF	TGTGCCAGCAGCCCGGGACTAGCGGGAGCCTACGAGCAGTACTTC	TRBD2	TRBV3-1	TRBJ2-7	.
CASSPLPGLAEYEQYF	TGTGCCAGCAGTCCACTACCGGGACTAGCGGAGTACGAGCAGTACTTC	TRBD2	TRBV12-3/TRBV12-4	TRBJ2-7	.
CASSFTGGSLFTDTQYF	TGTGCCAGCAGTTTCACTGGGGGCTCCCTCTTCACAGATACGCAGTATTTT	.	TRBV27	TRBJ2-3	many
CAWGTGTSNEQFF	TGTGCCTGGGGGACCGGGACTTCTAATGAGCAGTTCTTC	.	TRBV30	TRBJ2-1	.
CASSSGTSGGLQKGNEQFF	TGCGCCAGCAGCTCCGGAACTAGCGGGGGCCTACAAAAGGGCAATGAGCAGTTCTTC	TRBD2	TRBV5-1	TRBJ2-1	.
CSVRLAGTDNEQFF	TGCAGCGTTCGGCTAGCGGGGACGGACAATGAGCAGTTCTTC	TRBD2	TRBV29-1	TRBJ2-1	many
CASSVNPYSGAEDTQYF	TGTGCCAGCAGCGTAAACCCTTATTCAGGGGCGGAGGATACGCAGTATTTT	.	TRBV9	TRBJ2-3	.
CSARASREYEQYF	TGCAGTGCTAGGGCTAGCCGCGAATACGAGCAGTACTTC	.	TRBV20-1	TRBJ2-7	many